This T cell receptor (beta chain) originates from a study of blood T cells in healthy people across ages. This clonotype was counted between two and nine times. Peripheral blood from each donor was collected in a volume of approximately 9.5 milliliters. CDR3 length: 13 amino acids. Germline CDR1 reads WSHSY; CDR2 reads SAAADI. Trimming pared 7 bases from V and 1 base from J, leaving 8 bases between. A sample-barcoded 5' primer and a J-beta primer mix were used in a second PCR of roughly 7 to 11 cycles. TCRdb re-called the 5' RACE reads with MiXCR, one entry per CDR3 protein. The data show approximately 730,000 distinct CDR3 sequences, about 40% seen once.

This TCR was sampled from a woman aged 60-70 years in good health. The rearrangement joins TRBV10-2 to TRBJ1-5; perhaps TRBD1 as D (6 bases). The sequenced material came from blood. CDR3 sequence: CASNDRSNQPQHF. The CDR3 nucleotides read TGCGCCAGCAATGACAGGAGCAATCAGCCCCAGCATTTT.